The 14 T cell receptor beta chains below come from one sample, sequenced in a study of shared clonotypes between healthy human individuals. Here immunoSEQ multiplex PCR was the method, and the copy in TCRdb shows in-frame clones only, minus some. Here the sample spans approximately 1.4 million clones, 95% to 99% being singletons. Sequences were obtained from naive CD4+ T cells sorted from blood. The subset was: CD45RA+ positively selected. These receptors all stem from a man aged 25 to 40 in good health.

The gene calls are TRBV7-9 and TRBJ2-2, with D maybe TRBD2 (6 bases). The CDR3 is 15 residues long. V gave up 4 bases and J gave up 1 base, with 10 bases separating them. CDR1 is SEHNR, CDR2 FQNEAQ, per germline (reference sequence). CDR3 residues: CASSSDGGNTGELFF. The CDR3, as DNA: TGTGCCAGCAGCTCGGACGGGGGGAACACCGGGGAGCTGTTTTTT.

The chain combines TRBV7-9 with TRBJ2-1, with TRBD1 matching 7 bases. The junction had 18 bases not matched to a gene; V was cut back by 4 bases and J by 9 bases. The CDR3 loop spans 17 amino acids. Germline V gene sequence: CDR1 SEHNR, CDR2 FQNEAQ (reference sequence). The CDR3 region has the DNA TGTGCCAGCAGCTCCTTAACAGGGGCCCCCTTTGGTATTGAGCAGTTCTTC. It encodes CASSSLTGAPFGIEQFF.

This clone was detected only once. This rearrangement joins TRBV10-3 to TRBJ1-5; 7 bases fit TRBD1. Germline assignment: CDR1 ENHRY and CDR2 SYGVKD. J lost 6 bases, V lost 3 bases, and 5 bases had no gene match. The CDR3 covers 14 residues. DNA of the CDR3: TGTGCCATCAGTGAAAGACAGGGAAGTCAGCCCCAGCATTTT. Amino acids: CAISERQGSQPQHF.

V and J are TRBV19 and TRBJ2-5; TRBD2 aligns across 10 bases. The V and J ends lost 1 base and 2 bases, in that order; junction bases with no gene match: 4. The germline CDR1 and CDR2 sequences are LNHDA and SQIVND (reference sequence). CDR3 length equals 16 residues. The CDR3 DNA sequence: TGTGCCAGTAGTATAGTCGGGACTAGCGCACAAGAGACCCAGTACTTC. Translated: CASSIVGTSAQETQYF.

The V and J genes are TRBV28 and TRBJ1-1; TRBD1 is a possible D gene (5 bases). The V gene lost 3 bases and the J gene lost 7 bases, with 15 bases spanning the gap. Germline CDR1 and CDR2: MDHEN and SYDVKM. The CDR3 has 14 residues. The chain's CDR3 is CASSFILGRDEAFF. The CDR3 region has the DNA TGTGCCAGCAGTTTCATATTGGGACGGGATGAAGCTTTCTTT.

CDR3 sequence reads: CASSLSRGEGYEQYF. In DNA form, the CDR3 reads TGCGCCAGCAGCTTGTCTCGGGGGGAGGGCTACGAGCAGTACTTC. This chain uses TRBV5-1 with TRBJ2-7; 7 positions agree with TRBD2. The CDR3 totals 15 residues. CDR1 SGHRS and CDR2 YFSETQ come from the germline V gene. Unmatched junction bases numbered 7, after V lost 1 base and J lost 3 bases.

J is TRBJ2-7 and V is TRBV28; D is possibly TRBD2 (5 bases). The CDR3 has 12 amino acids. Germline assignment: CDR1 MDHEN and CDR2 SYDVKM. V dropped 0 bases and J dropped 7 bases, with 7 bases sitting between them. CDR3 DNA sequence: TGTGCCAGCAGTTTATGGAGGAGGGAGCAGTACTTC. Protein product: CASSLWRREQYF.

The gene calls are TRBV5-5 and TRBJ1-4; D call uncertain. The ends were cut back, 3 bases at V and 6 bases at J, with 12 bases in the middle. CDR3 length: 14 amino acids. Germline V gene sequence: CDR1 SGHKS, CDR2 YYEKEE (reference sequence). The CDR3 sequence is CASSSGEVDEKLFF. CDR3 coding DNA: TGTGCCAGCAGCTCCGGGGAAGTGGATGAAAAACTGTTTTTT.

V usage is TRBV5-4 and J usage is TRBJ2-4; 8 nucleotides align to TRBD2. Trimming took 0 bases from V and 3 from J; bases not matched to a gene: 8. In germline, CDR1 is SGHNT, CDR2 YYREEE (reference sequence). The CDR3 sequence is 17 residues long. CDR3 residues: CASSLAGLADFKNIQYF. In DNA form, the CDR3 reads TGTGCCAGCAGCTTGGCCGGACTAGCTGATTTCAAAAACATTCAGTACTTC.

This clone appeared once. The chain joins TRBV7-9 to TRBJ1-3; D unresolved. Germline values: CDR1 SEHNR, CDR2 FQNEAQ (reference sequence). The CDR3 has 14 amino acids. V was cut by 7 bases and J by 0 bases, with 10 bases left in between. Here the CDR3 DNA reads TGTGCCAGCACTCTTCAACGCTCTGGAAACACCATATATTTT. Encoded protein: CASTLQRSGNTIYF.

V is TRBV5-6 and J is TRBJ1-1; D remains ambiguous. V was cut by 0 bases and J by 2 bases, with 11 bases left in between. The CDR3 runs 15 residues. The V gene's germline CDR1 is SGHDT and CDR2 YYEEEE. The DNA of the CDR3 is TGTGCCAGCAGCTTGGCCGATGGAGCTAACACTGAAGCTTTCTTT. Translation gives CASSLADGANTEAFF.

This clone showed up just once. The same CDR3 can be traced to other DNA sequences in this sample. The chain uses TRBV11-2 and TRBJ2-7; D may correspond to TRBD1 or TRBD2 (6 bases each). The CDR3 extends over 13 amino acids. The V gene's germline CDR1 is SGHAT and CDR2 FQNNGV. Trimming removed 8 bases at V and 2 bases at J, with 13 bases between. CDR3 nucleotide sequence: TGTGCCAGCTCTTTGGGGGGCACCTACGAGCAGTACTTC. Its protein product is CASSLGGTYEQYF.

The J gene is TRBJ2-7, the V gene TRBV2, with TRBD1 matching over 8 bases. The CDR3 contains 13 residues. V lost 10 bases and J lost 6; bases outside the gene matches: 11. Germline loops: CDR1 SNHLY, CDR2 FYNNEI. The CDR3: CANSVQGESEQYF. CDR3 in DNA: TGTGCCAACTCCGTACAGGGGGAGAGCGAGCAGTACTTC.

In regard to this clone: Other nucleotide sequences from this sample produce the same CDR3. The rearrangement joins TRBV5-1 to TRBJ2-7, with TRBD2 identical over 7 bases. The CDR3 runs 13 residues. CDR1 SGHRS and CDR2 YFSETQ come from the germline V gene. V lost 1 base to trimming and J lost 3 bases; unmatched junction nucleotides: 1. CDR3 bases: TGCGCCAGCAGCTTGAGGGAGGGCTACGAGCAGTACTTC. Translating it yields CASSLREGYEQYF.